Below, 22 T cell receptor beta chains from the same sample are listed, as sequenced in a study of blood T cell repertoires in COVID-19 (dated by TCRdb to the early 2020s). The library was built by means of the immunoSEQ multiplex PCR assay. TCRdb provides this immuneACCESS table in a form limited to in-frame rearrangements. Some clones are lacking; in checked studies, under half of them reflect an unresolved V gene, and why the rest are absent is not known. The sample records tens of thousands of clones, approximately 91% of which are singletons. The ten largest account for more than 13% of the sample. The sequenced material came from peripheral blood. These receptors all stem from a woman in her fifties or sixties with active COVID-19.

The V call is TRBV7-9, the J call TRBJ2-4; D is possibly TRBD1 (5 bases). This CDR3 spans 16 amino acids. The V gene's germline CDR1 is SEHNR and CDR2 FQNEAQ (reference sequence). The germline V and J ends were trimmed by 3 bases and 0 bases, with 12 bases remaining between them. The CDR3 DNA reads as TGTGCCAGCAGCTTCTGGCAGGGTCTAGCCAAAAACATTCAGTACTTC. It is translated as CASSFWQGLAKNIQYF.

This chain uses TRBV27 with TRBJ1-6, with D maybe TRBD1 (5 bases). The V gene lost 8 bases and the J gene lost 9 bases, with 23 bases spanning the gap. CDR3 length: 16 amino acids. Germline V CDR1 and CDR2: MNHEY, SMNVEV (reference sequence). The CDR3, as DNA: TGTGCCAGCTCAACGACTAGCGGGGCGAATGGTTCACCCCTCCACTTT. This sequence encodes CASSTTSGANGSPLHF.

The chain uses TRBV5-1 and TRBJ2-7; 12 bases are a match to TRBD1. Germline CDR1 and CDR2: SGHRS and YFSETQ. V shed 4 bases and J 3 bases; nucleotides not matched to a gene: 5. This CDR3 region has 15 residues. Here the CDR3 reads CASSGGQGAGYEQYF. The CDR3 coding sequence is TGCGCCAGCAGCGGGGGACAGGGGGCGGGCTACGAGCAGTACTTC.

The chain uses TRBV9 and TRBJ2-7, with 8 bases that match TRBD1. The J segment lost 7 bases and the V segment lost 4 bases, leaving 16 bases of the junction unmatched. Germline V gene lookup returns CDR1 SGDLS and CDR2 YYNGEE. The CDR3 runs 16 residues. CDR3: CASSINQGAPWEEQYF. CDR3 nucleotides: TGTGCCAGCAGCATAAACCAGGGGGCGCCGTGGGAGGAGCAGTACTTC.

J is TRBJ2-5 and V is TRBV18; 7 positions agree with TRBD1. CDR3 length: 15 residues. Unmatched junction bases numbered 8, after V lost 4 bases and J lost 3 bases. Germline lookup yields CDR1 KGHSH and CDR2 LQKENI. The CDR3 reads CASSRSGTDKETQYF. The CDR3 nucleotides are TGTGCCAGCTCACGCTCCGGGACAGATAAAGAGACCCAGTACTTC. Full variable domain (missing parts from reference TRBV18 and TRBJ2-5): NAGVMQNPRHLVRRRGQEARLRCSPMKGHSHVYWYRQLPEEGLKFMVYLQKENIIDESGMPKERFSAEFPKEGPSILRIQQVVRGDSAAYFCASSRSGTDKETQYFGPGTRLLVL.

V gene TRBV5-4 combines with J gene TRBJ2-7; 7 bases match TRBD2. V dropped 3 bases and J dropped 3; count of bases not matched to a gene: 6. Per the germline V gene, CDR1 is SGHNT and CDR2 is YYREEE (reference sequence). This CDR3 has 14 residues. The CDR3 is CASSSREGNYEQYF. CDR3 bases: TGTGCCAGCAGCTCCAGGGAGGGAAACTACGAGCAGTACTTC. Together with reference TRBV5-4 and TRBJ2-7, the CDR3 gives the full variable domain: ETGVTQSPTHLIKTRGQQVTLRCSSQSGHNTVSWYQQALGQGPQFIFQYYREEENGRGNFPPRFSGLQFPNYSSELNVNALELDDSALYLCASSSREGNYEQYFGPGTRLTVT.

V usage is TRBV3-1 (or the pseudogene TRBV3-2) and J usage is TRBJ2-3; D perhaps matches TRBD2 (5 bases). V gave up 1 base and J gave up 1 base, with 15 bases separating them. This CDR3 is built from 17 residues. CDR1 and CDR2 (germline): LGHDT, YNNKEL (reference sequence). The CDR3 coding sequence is TGTGCCAGCAGCCAAGGGTTGGGTCGGGGAGGCACAGATACGCAGTATTTT. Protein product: CASSQGLGRGGTDTQYF.

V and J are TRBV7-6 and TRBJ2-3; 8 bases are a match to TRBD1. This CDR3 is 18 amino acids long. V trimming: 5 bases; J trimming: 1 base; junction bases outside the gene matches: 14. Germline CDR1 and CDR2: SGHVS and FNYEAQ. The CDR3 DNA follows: TGTGCCAGCAGCCCGCAACCGCAGGGGGCGGAAGGCACAGATACGCAGTATTTT. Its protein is CASSPQPQGAEGTDTQYF. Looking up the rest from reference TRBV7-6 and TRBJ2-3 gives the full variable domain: GAGVSQSPRYKVTKRGQDVALRCDPISGHVSLYWYRQALGQGPEFLTYFNYEAQQDKSGLPNDRFSAERPEGSISTLTIQRTEQRDSAMYRCASSPQPQGAEGTDTQYFGPGTRLTVL.

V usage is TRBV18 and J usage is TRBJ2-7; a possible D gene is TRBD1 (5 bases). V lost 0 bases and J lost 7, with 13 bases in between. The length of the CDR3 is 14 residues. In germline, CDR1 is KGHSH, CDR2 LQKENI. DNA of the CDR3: TGTGCCAGCTCACCACCGAGCAGGGTCGGTGAGCAGTACTTC. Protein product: CASSPPSRVGEQYF.

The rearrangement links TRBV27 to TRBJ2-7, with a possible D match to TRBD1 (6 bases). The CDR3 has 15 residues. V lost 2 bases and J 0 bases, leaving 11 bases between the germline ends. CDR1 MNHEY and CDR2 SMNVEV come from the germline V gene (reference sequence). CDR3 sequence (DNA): TGTGCCAGCAGTTTAGCAGGGGCGTCCTCCTACGAGCAGTACTTC. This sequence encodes CASSLAGASSYEQYF.

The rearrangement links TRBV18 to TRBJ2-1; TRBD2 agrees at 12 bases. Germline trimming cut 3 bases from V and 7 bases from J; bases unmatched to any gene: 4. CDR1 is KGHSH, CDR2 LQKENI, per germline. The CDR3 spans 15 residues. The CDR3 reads CASSPLAGGPNEQFF. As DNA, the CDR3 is TGTGCCAGCTCACCCCTAGCGGGGGGGCCGAATGAGCAGTTCTTC.

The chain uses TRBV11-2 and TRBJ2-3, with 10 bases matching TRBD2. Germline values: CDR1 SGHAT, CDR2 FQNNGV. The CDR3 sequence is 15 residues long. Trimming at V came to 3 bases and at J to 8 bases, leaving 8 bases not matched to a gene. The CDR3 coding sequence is TGTGCCAGCAGCTTCAGCGGGGGGGCCGCTGGTACGCAGTATTTT. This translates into CASSFSGGAAGTQYF.

CDR3 nucleotides: TGTGCCAGTAGTAGGTCTAGCGGGGGGTACAATGAGCAGTTCTTC. It yields the protein CASSRSSGGYNEQFF. The chain is built from TRBV19 and TRBJ2-1; 11 nucleotides line up with TRBD2. The V and J ends lost 4 bases and 4 bases, in that order; junction bases with no gene match: 3. The CDR3 length is 15 residues. From germline, CDR1 is LNHDA and CDR2 SQIVND (reference sequence). Using reference TRBV19 and TRBJ2-1 for the parts outside the CDR3, the full variable domain is DGGITQSPKYLFRKEGQNVTLSCEQNLNHDAMYWYRQDPGQGLRLIYYSQIVNDFQKGDIAEGYSVSREKKESFPLTVTSAQKNPTAFYLCASSRSSGGYNEQFFGPGTRLTVL.

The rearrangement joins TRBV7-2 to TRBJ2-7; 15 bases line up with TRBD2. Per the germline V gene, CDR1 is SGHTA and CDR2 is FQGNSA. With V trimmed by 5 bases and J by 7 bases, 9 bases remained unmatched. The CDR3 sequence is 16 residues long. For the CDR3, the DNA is TGTGCCAGCAGCCTGGGACTAGCGGGGGGTGTGTGGGAGCAGTACTTC. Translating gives CASSLGLAGGVWEQYF.

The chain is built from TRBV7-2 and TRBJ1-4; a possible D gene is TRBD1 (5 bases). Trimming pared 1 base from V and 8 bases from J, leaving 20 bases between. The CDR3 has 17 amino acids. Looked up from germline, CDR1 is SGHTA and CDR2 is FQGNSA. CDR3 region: CASSLGGREVRGEKLFF. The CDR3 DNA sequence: TGTGCCAGCAGCTTAGGGGGCAGGGAGGTTCGAGGCGAAAAACTGTTTTTT.

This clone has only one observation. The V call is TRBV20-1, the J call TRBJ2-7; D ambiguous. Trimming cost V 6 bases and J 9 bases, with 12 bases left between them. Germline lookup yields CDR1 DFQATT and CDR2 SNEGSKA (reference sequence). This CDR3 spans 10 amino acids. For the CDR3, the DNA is TGCAGTGCCCAGTCCGAGGCGCAGTACTTC. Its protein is CSAQSEAQYF.

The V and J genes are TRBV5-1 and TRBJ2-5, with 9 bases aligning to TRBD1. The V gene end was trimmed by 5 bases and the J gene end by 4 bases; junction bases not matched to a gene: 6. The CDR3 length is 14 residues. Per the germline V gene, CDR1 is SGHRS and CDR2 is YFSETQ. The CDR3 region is CASSPTGGPETQYF. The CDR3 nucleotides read TGCGCCAGCAGTCCTACAGGGGGCCCAGAGACCCAGTACTTC.

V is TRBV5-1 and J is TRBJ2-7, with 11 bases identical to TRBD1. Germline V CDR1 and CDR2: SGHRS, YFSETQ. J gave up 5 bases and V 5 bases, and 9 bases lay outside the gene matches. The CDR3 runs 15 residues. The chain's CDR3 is CASSIQGQGADEQYF. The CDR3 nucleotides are TGCGCCAGCAGTATCCAAGGACAGGGGGCGGACGAGCAGTACTTC. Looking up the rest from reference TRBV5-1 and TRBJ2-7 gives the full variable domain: KAGVTQTPRYLIKTRGQQVTLSCSPISGHRSVSWYQQTPGQGLQFLFEYFSETQRNKGNFPGRFSGRQFSNSRSEMNVSTLELGDSALYLCASSIQGQGADEQYFGPGTRLTVT.

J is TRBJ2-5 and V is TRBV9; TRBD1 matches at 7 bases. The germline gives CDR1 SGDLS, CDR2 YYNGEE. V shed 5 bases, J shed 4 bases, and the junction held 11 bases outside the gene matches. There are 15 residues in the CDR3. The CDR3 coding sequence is TGTGCCAGCAGTAAAAGACAGGGTGTGCCAGAGACCCAGTACTTC. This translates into CASSKRQGVPETQYF.

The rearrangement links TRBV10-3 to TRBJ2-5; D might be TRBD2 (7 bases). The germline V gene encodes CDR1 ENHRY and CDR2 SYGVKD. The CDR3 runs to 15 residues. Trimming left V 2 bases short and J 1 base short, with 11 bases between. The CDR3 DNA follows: TGTGCCATCAGTGAGGGGGGGGGCATCCAAGAGACCCAGTACTTC. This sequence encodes CAISEGGGIQETQYF.

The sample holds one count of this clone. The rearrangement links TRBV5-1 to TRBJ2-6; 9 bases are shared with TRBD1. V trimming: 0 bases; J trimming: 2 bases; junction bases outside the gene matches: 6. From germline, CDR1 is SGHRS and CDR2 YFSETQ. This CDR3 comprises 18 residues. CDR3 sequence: CASSLAGQGTAGANVLTF. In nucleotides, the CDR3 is TGCGCCAGCAGCTTGGCGGGACAGGGTACAGCTGGGGCCAACGTCCTGACTTTC.

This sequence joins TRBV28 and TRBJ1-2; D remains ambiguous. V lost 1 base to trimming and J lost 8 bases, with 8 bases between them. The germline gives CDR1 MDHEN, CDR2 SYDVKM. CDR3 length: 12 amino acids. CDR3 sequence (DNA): TGTGCCAGCAGTTTATTACAGACCGGCTACACCTTC. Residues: CASSLLQTGYTF.